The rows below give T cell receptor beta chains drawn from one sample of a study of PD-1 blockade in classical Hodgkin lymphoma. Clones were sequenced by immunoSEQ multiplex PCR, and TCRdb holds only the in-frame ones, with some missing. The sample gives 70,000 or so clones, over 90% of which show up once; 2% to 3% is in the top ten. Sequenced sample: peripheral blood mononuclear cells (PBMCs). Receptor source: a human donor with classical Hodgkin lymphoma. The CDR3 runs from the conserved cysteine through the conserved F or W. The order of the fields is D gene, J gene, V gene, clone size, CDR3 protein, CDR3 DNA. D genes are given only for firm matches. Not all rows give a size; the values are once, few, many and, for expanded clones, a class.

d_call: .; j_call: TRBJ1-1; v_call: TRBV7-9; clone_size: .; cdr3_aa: CASSLAGQNTEAFF; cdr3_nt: TGTGCCAGCAGCTTAGCGGGGCAGAACACTGAAGCTTTCTTT
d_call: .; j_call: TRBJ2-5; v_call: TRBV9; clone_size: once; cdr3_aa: CASSVDEGRGWETQYF; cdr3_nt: TGTGCCAGCAGCGTAGATGAGGGAAGGGGATGGGAGACCCAGTACTTC
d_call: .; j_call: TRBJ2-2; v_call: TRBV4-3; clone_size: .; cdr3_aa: CASSQDLVWAGRTGELFF; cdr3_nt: TGCGCCAGCAGCCAAGATCTCGTTTGGGCGGGGAGAACCGGGGAGCTGTTTTTT
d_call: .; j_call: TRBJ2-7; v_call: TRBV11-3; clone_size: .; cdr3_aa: CASSLVSGTHYEQYF; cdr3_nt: TGTGCCAGCAGCTTAGTCTCAGGGACCCACTACGAGCAGTACTTC
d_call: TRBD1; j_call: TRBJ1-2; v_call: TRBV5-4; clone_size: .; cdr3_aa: CASSPLDRGDGYTF; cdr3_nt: TGTGCCAGCAGCCCACTTGACAGGGGGGATGGCTACACCTTC
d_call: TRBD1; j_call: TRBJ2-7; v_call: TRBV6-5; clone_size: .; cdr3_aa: CASSSTGAAPEYF; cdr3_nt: TGTGCCAGCAGTTCGACAGGGGCCGCACCGGAGTACTTC
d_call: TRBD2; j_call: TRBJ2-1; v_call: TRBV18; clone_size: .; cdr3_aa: CASSPPTLAGGGVIKQFF; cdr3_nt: TGTGCCAGCTCACCACCGACCCTAGCGGGAGGGGGTGTTATTAAGCAGTTCTTC
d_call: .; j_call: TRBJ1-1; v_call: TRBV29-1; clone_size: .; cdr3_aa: CSVEPQPNTEAFF; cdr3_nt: TGCAGCGTTGAACCTCAGCCGAACACTGAAGCTTTCTTT
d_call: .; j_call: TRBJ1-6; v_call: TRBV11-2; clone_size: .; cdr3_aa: CASGTVNSPLHF; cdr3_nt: TGTGCCAGCGGGACGGTGAATTCACCCCTCCACTTT
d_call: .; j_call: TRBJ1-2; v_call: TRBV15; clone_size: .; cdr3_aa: CATSRGGWGASNYGYTF; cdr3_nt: TGTGCCACCAGCAGAGGCGGATGGGGGGCTTCTAACTATGGCTACACCTTC
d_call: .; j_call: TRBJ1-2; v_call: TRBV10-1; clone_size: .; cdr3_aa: CASSTTKGGPTNYGYTF; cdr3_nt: TGCGCCAGCAGTACCACCAAGGGGGGACCAACTAACTATGGCTACACCTTC
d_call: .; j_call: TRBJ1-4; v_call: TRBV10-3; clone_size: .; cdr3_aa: CAIRQATNEKLFF; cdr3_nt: TGTGCCATCCGACAGGCAACTAATGAAAAACTGTTTTTT
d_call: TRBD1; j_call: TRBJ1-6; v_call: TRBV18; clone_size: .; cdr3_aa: CASSPRDRDNSPLHF; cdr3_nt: TGTGCCAGCTCACCACGGGACAGGGATAATTCACCCCTCCACTTT
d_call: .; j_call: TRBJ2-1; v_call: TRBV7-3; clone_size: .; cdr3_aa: CASSSPGESYNEQFF; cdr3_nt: TGTGCCAGCAGCTCCCCGGGGGAATCCTACAATGAGCAGTTCTTC
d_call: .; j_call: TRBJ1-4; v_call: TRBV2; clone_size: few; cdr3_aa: CASRRDTYNEKLFF; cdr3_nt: TGTGCCAGCAGGCGGGACACCTATAATGAAAAACTGTTTTTT
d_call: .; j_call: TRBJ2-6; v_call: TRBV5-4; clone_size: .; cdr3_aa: CASSFGGMTNFLPGANVLTF; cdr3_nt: TGTGCCAGCAGCTTCGGCGGGATGACGAACTTTTTGCCTGGGGCCAACGTCCTGACTTTC
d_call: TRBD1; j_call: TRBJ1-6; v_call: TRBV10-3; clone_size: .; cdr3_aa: CAIRRDSNSPLHF; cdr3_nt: TGTGCCATCAGAAGGGACAGCAATTCACCCCTCCACTTT
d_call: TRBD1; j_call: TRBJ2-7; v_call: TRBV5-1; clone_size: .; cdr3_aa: CASSLAGTGGSEQYF; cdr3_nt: TGCGCCAGCAGCTTGGCCGGGACAGGGGGCTCCGAGCAGTACTTC
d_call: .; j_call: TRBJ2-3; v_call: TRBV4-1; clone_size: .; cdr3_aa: CASSRTWDTQYF; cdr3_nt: TGCGCCAGCAGCCGCACGTGGGATACGCAGTATTTT
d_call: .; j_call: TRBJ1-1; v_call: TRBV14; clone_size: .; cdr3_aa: CASSLLPGATEAFF; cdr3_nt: TGTGCCAGCAGCCTTCTCCCGGGAGCCACTGAAGCTTTCTTT
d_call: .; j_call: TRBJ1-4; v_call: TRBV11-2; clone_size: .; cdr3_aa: CASSLSAGATNEKLFF; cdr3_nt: TGTGCCAGCAGCTTAAGTGCAGGGGCCACTAATGAAAAACTGTTTTTT
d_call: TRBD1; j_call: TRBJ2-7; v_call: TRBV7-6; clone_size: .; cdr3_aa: CASSLIPTGNEQYF; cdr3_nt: TGTGCCAGCAGCTTAATCCCGACAGGGAACGAGCAGTACTTC
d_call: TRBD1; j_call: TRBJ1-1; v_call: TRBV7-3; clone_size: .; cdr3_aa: CASSLGGTGGRTEAFF; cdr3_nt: TGTGCCAGCAGCTTAGGTGGGACAGGGGGGCGAACTGAAGCTTTCTTT
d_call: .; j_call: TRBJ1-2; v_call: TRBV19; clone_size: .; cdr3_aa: CASRSGYGYTF; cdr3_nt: TGTGCCAGTAGGAGCGGGTATGGCTACACCTTC
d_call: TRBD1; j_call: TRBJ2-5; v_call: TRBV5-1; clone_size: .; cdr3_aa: CASSPGQGAGETQYF; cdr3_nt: TGCGCCAGCAGCCCCGGACAGGGGGCTGGGGAGACCCAGTACTTC
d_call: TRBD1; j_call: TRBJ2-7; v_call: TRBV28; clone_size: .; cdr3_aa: CASRGGQGFPSYEQYF; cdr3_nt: TGTGCCAGCAGGGGGGGACAGGGCTTTCCCTCCTACGAGCAGTACTTC
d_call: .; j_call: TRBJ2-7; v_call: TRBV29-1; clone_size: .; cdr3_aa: CSVGTHAAEQYF; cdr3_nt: TGCAGCGTTGGCACTCACGCGGCCGAGCAGTACTTC
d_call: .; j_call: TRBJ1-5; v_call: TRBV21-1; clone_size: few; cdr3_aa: CASSNPNQPQHF; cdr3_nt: TGTGCCAGCAGCAATCCAAATCAGCCCCAGCATTTT
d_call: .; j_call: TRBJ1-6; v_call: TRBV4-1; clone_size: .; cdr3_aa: CASSQEAGDYNSPLHF; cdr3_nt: TGCGCCAGCAGCCAAGAGGCAGGGGATTATAATTCACCCCTCCACTTT
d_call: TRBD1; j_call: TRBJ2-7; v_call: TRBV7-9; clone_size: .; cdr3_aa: CASSSTNDRGQNEQYF; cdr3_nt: TGTGCCAGCAGCTCTACAAACGACAGGGGGCAAAACGAGCAGTACTTC
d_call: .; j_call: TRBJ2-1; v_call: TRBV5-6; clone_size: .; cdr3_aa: CASSLNGLAYNEQFF; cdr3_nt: TGTGCCAGCAGCCTAAACGGGCTAGCCTACAATGAGCAGTTCTTC
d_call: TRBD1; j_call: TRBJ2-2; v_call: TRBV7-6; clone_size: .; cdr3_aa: CASSKTGLNTGELFF; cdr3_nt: TGTGCCAGCAGCAAGACAGGGCTGAACACCGGGGAGCTGTTTTTT
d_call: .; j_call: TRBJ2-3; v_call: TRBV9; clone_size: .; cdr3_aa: CASSIRDGYSTDTQYF; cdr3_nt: TGTGCCAGCAGCATCCGAGACGGATATAGCACAGATACGCAGTATTTT
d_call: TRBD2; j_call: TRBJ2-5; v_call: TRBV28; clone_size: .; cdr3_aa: CASSTRLAGGGGLQETQYF; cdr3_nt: TGTGCCAGCAGTACCCGACTAGCGGGAGGAGGGGGGCTCCAAGAGACCCAGTACTTC
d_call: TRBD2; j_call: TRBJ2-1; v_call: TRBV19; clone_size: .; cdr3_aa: CASKSLAGGIPYNEQFF; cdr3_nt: TGTGCCAGTAAATCCCTAGCGGGGGGAATTCCCTACAATGAGCAGTTCTTC
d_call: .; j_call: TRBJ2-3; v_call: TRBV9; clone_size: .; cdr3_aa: CASSGGARRGPDTQYF; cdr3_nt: TGTGCCAGCAGCGGCGGCGCCCGTCGGGGGCCAGATACGCAGTATTTT
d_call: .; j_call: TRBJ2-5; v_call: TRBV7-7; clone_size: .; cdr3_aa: CASSRRDNQETQYF; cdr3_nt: TGTGCCAGCAGCCGGAGGGACAATCAAGAGACCCAGTACTTC
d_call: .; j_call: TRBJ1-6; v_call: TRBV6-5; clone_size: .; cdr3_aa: CASSESSYNSPLHF; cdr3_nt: TGTGCCAGCAGTGAGAGCTCCTATAATTCACCCCTCCACTTT
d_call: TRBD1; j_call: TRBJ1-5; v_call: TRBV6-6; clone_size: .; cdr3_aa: CASSSTQGDNQPQHF; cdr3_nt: TGTGCCAGCAGCTCTACACAGGGGGACAATCAGCCCCAGCATTTT
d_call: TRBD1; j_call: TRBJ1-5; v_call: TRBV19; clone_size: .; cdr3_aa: CASSDRGGHSNQPQHF; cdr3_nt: TGTGCCAGTAGTGACAGGGGCGGGCATAGCAATCAGCCCCAGCATTTT
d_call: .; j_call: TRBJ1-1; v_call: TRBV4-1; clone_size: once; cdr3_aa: CASSGHASLNTEAFF; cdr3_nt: TGCGCCAGCAGCGGACACGCATCCTTGAACACTGAAGCTTTCTTT
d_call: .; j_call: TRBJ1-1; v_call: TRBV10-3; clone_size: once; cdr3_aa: CAISAVAGVNTEAFF; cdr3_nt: TGTGCCATCAGTGCCGTCGCAGGGGTGAACACTGAAGCTTTCTTT
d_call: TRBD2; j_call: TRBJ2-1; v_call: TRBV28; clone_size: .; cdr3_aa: CASSLIAGAFYNEQFF; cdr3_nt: TGTGCCAGCAGTCTTATAGCGGGGGCCTTTTACAATGAGCAGTTCTTC
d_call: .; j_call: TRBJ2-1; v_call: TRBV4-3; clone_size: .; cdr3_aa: CASSQRDGYNEQFF; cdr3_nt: TGCGCCAGCAGCCAACGGGACGGCTACAATGAGCAGTTCTTC
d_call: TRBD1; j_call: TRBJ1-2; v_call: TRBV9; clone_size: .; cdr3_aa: CASSLTTGVQGYTF; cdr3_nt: TGTGCCAGCAGTCTTACTACAGGGGTGCAAGGCTACACCTTC
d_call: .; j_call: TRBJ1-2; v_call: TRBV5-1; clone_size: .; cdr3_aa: CASSLASLEGYTF; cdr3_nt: TGCGCCAGCAGCTTGGCGAGTTTGGAGGGCTACACCTTC
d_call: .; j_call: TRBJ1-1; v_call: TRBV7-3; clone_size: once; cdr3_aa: CASSRTPSSTEAFF; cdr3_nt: TGCGCCAGCAGCCGGACCCCCAGTTCCACTGAAGCTTTCTTT
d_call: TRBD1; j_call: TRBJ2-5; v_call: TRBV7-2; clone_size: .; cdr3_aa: CASSSRDRKETQYF; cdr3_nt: TGTGCCAGCAGCTCCCGGGACAGGAAAGAGACCCAGTACTTC
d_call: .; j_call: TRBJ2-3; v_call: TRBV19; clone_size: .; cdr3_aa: CASRGRSTDTQYF; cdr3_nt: TGTGCCAGTAGGGGGCGGAGCACAGATACGCAGTATTTT
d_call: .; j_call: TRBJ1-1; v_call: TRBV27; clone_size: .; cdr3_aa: CASSGRASEAFF; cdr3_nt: TGTGCCAGCAGTGGCAGGGCCTCCGAAGCTTTCTTT
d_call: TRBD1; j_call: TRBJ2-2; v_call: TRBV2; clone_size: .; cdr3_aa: CASQGGSRNTGELFF; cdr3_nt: TGTGCCAGCCAAGGGGGCTCCAGGAACACCGGGGAGCTGTTTTTT
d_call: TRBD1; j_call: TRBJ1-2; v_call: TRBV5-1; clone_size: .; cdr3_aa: CASSFGGQGTYGYTF; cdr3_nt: TGCGCCAGCAGCTTTGGCGGACAGGGGACCTATGGCTACACCTTC
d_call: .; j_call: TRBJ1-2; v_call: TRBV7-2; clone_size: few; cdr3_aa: CASSPAYGYGGYTF; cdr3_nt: TGTGCCAGCAGCCCCGCGTACGGATACGGTGGCTACACCTTC
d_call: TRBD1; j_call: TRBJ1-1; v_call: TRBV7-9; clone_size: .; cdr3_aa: CASSDSGQHTEAFF; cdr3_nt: TGTGCCAGCAGTGATTCGGGACAGCACACTGAAGCTTTCTTT
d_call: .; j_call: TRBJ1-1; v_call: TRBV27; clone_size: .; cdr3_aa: CASSLGPGEAFF; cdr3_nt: TGTGCCAGCAGTTTAGGTCCGGGTGAAGCTTTCTTT
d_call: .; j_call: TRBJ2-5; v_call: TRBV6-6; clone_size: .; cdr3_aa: CASRYQETQYF; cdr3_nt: TGTGCCAGCAGGTACCAAGAGACCCAGTACTTC
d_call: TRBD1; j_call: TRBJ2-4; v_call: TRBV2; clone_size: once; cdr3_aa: CASSESWGQLLAKNIQYF; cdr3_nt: TGTGCCAGCAGCGAATCCTGGGGACAGCTACTAGCCAAAAACATTCAGTACTTC